This T cell receptor beta chain was captured by sequencing in a study of a mutant IDH1 vaccine in newly diagnosed glioma. Looking at the study overall: Vaccination started 4-6 weeks after radiotherapy alone, or with temozolomide cycles. Receipt of radiotherapy, temozolomide, or both preceded the study, and most received both.

The time point: week 5, during vaccination. Each dose of the vaccine consisted of 300 ug of mutant IDH1 20-mer peptide, with topical imiquimod. Each donor presented with a new WHO grade 3 or 4 astrocytoma that tested IDH1-mutant and showed ATRX loss. To note about this clone: Its target is not known.

The assay was immunoSEQ multiplex PCR, and TCRdb's table has in-frame clones only and misses some. The sample yields 53,000 or so clones, around four fifths seen once. The CDR3 consists of 15 residues. Germline V CDR1 and CDR2: LGHNA, YSLEER. The junction had 8 bases not matched to a gene; V was cut back by 2 bases and J by 4 bases. The chain combines TRBV4-3 with TRBJ2-7; TRBD1 matches at 7 bases. The sequence was obtained from a man in his fifties or sixties with glioma. The source material was PBMCs, sampled from a glioma patient whose treatment included an IDH1 peptide vaccine. CDR3 coding DNA: TGCGCCAGCAGCCAATATCCGGGACAGTCATACGAGCAGTACTTC. Translated: CASSQYPGQSYEQYF.